The 3 T cell receptor beta chains given below trace back to one sample, sequenced in a study of T cells in Graves' hyperthyroidism and ophthalmopathy. Researchers took RNA transcripts and amplified the TCR beta CDR3 regions from them. Initially, a first-round RT-PCR of the TCR CDR3 employed the HTBI primer set. TCRdb recomputed calls from the multiplex PCR reads with MiXCR, one row per CDR3 protein. The table has a few hundred thousand distinct CDR3 sequences, about 16% seen once. The sequencing input was blood. The receptors shown here come from a woman aged 25 to 39 with Graves' ophthalmopathy.

The table lists this clonotype with many counts. The V and J genes are TRBV20-1 and TRBJ1-1; no clear D. Germline V gene sequence: CDR1 DFQATT, CDR2 SNEGSKA (reference sequence). With 4 bases removed from V and 11 bases from J, the gap between germline ends came to 14 bases. This CDR3 is built from 11 residues. In nucleotides, the CDR3 is TGCAGTGCTATCGTGGATGTGTTGGCTTTCTTT. This translates into CSAIVDVLAFF.

This clonotype was seen many times. The chain employs TRBV20-1 and TRBJ2-3; D uncertain. V lost 3 bases, J lost 4 bases, and 5 bases lay in between. This CDR3 is built from 11 residues. The germline V gene encodes CDR1 DFQATT and CDR2 SNEGSKA (reference sequence). The DNA of the CDR3 is TGCAGTGCTAGCGGTCCAGATACGCAGTATTTT. This encodes CSASGPDTQYF.

A few counts support this clonotype. The chain links TRBV6-5 to TRBJ2-2; no clear D. This CDR3 has 16 residues. Trimming removed 0 bases from V and 5 bases from J, with 13 bases in between. Germline lookup yields CDR1 MNHEY and CDR2 SVGAGI. The CDR3 protein is CASSYSFLLRTGELFF. Written as DNA, the CDR3 is TGTGCCAGCAGTTACTCGTTTCTCCTTAGGACCGGGGAGCTGTTTTTT.